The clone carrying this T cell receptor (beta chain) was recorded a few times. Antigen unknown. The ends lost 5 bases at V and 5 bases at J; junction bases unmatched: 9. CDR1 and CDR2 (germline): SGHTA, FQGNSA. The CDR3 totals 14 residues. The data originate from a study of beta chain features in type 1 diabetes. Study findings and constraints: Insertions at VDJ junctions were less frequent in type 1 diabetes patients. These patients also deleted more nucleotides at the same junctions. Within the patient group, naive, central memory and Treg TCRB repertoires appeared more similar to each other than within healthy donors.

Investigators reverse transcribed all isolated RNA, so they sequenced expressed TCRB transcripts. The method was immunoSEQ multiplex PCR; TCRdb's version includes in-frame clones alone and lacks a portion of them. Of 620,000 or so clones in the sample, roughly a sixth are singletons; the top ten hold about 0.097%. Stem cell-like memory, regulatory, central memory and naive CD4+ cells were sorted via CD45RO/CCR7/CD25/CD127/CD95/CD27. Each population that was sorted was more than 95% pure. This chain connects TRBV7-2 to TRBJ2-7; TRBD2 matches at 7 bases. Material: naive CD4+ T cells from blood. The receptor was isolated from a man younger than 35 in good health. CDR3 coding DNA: TGTGCCAGCAGCCCCGGTATGGGAGGGAACGAGCAGTACTTC. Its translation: CASSPGMGGNEQYF.